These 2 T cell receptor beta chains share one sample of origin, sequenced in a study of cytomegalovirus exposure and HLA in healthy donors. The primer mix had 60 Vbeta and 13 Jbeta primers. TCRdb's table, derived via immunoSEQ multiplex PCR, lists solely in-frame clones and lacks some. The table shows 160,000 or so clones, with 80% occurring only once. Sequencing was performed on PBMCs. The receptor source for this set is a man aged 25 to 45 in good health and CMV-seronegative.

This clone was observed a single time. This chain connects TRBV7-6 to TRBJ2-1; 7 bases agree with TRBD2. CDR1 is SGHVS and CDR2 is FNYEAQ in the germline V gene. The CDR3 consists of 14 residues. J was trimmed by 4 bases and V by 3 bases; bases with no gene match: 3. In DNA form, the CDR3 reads TGTGCCAGCAGCTTGGCTAGCGGTTACAATGAGCAGTTCTTC. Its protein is CASSLASGYNEQFF.

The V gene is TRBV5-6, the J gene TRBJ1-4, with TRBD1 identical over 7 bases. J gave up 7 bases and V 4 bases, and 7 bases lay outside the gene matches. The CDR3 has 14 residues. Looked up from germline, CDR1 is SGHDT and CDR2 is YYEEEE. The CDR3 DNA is TGTGCCAGCAGCCCGACAGGGTTGGGTGAAAAACTGTTTTTT. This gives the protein CASSPTGLGEKLFF.